This TCR beta chain was recorded in a study of T cell clones after liver transplantation (dated by TCRdb to the late 2010s). For the wider study: ITN030ST, the source of the samples, was a randomized trial that attempted immunosuppression withdrawal within 2 years of liver transplantation. After a pre-transplant mixed lymphocyte reaction, TCRbeta sequencing was used to pinpoint donor-reactive T cell clones, which were subsequently tracked in post-transplant blood. Three of the eight recipients were HCV-positive; the others were transplanted for non-autoimmune, non-viral indications. The study cohort included 8 liver transplant recipients, of whom 3 were classified as tolerant and 5 as non-tolerant. Tolerance was defined as complete withdrawal of immunosuppression for at least one year without a rise in liver enzymes beyond twice the upper limit of normal. As an antigen-independent comparator for the donor-reactive sequences, third party-reactive TCRbeta sequences from pre-transplant MLRs were identified as well. Blood samples were taken pre-transplant, pre-randomization before withdrawal, and post-randomization after full withdrawal or failed withdrawal. Subjects received no induction therapy and standard immunosuppression until randomization at 12-24 months post-transplant. General study outcomes and caveats: Without allograft tissue specimens, donor-reactive T cells may have migrated into the graft rather than being deleted. The conclusions were preliminary, being limited by small, heterogeneous patient numbers and by non-standardized post-transplant time points. Low numbers of available donor cells limited the measurable donor-reactive repertoire in two subjects. A greater decline was seen for donor-reactive sequences than for third party-reactive sequences, suggesting partial antigen-specific deletion unrelated to withdrawal success. In most of the 8 subjects, regardless of tolerance or HCV status, circulating donor-reactive CD4 TCRbeta sequences dropped significantly post-transplant. After accounting for repertoire turnover, donor-reactive detection was significantly reduced in 7 of 8 subjects for CD4 and 8 of 8 for CD8.

On this clone: There is no known antigen for this receptor. No much larger clone is present one base from it, and per-base qualities are unavailable.

High-throughput TCRbeta CDR3 sequencing of frozen genomic DNA was performed by immunoSEQ, including PCR amplification, mapping, bias correction and internal controls. The authors' analysis ran thus. Productive rearrangements were retained, and unique TCRbeta sequences were defined by the CDR3 nucleotide sequence together with the V and J gene. Donor-reactive sequences required at least 5-fold expansion in CFSE-low cells versus unstimulated pre-transplant cells and at least 0.01% frequency. Minimum frequency thresholds were set for each subject on the basis of the unstimulated sample with the lowest template count, so that a detection power of at least 90% was ensured. Repertoire turnover was measured by Jensen-Shannon divergence between the top 1000 TCRbeta sequences post- and pre-transplant. Changes in detection of donor-reactive sequences were tested with two-sided Fisher's exact tests. TCRdb's version of the immuneACCESS table is confined to in-frame rearrangements and falls short of the full clone set. An unresolved V gene accounts for under half of the shortfall where checked; the remainder is of unknown origin. The V and J calls and clone size were taken over from that table, and D and trimming were inferred from the DNA. For this sample the table gives under 150,000 clones, of which 90% were detected only once. Around 0.86% of the sample rests with the top ten.

V is trimmed back by 4 bases and J by 7 bases, and the junction contains 8 bases that no gene match accounts for. For CDR1 and CDR2, the germline V gene lists SGDLS and YYNGEE. The cysteine opens and the phenylalanine closes a CDR3 of 16 amino acids. Only the CDR3 portion is preserved as DNA: 48 bases, with reading frame beginning at the first base. Unstimulated PBMCs, after thawing, were stained for CD3, CD4 and CD8 and then FACS-sorted into CD3+CD4+ and CD3+CD8+ populations. All 8 studied subjects were randomized to withdrawal of immunosuppression. Genomic DNA was isolated with the Qiagen DNeasy Blood and Tissue Kit.

This sample comprised CD4+ T cells from blood, obtained 12 months after liver transplant. The receptor chain draws on TRBV9 and TRBJ2-1; TRBD2 agrees with 13 junctional bases. The receptor's source is a human patient who received a liver transplant. The graft donor may be the source of some T cells after a transplant. The CDR3 region: CASSPRTSGSGNEQFF. DNA sequence: TGTGCCAGCAGCCCCCGGACTAGCGGGAGCGGGAATGAGCAGTTCTTC. Full variable domain (CDR3 extended with the reference TRBV9 and TRBJ2-1 proteins): DSGVTQTPKHLITATGQRVTLRCSPRSGDLSVYWYQQSLDQGLQFLIQYYNGEERAKGNILERFSAQQFPDLHSELNLSSLELGDSALYFCASSPRTSGSGNEQFFGPGTRLTVL.